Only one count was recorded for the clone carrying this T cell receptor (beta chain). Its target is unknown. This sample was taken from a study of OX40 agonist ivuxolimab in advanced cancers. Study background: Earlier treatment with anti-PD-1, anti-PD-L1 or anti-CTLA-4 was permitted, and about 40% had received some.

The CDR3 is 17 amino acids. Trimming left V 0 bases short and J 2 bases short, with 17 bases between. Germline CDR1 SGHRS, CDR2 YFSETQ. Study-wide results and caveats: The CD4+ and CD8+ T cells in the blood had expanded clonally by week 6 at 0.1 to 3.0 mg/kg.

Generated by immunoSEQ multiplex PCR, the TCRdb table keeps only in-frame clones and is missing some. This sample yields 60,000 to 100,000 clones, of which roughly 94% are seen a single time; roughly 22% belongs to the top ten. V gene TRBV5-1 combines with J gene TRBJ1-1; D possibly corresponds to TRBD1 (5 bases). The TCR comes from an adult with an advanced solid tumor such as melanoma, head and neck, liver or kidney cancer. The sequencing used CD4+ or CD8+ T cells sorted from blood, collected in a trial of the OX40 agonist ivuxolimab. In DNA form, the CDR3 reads TGCGCCAGCAGCTTGGAAGCGGGGTGGGGGTCCAACACTGAAGCTTTCTTT. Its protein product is CASSLEAGWGSNTEAFF.